A single sample is the source of the 27 T cell receptor beta chains below, sequenced in a study of early T cells in non-severe SARS-CoV-2 infection. Each CDR3 protein gets one entry after TCRdb re-called the 5' RACE reads with MiXCR. The repertoire holds 55,000 to 70,000 distinct CDR3 sequences, with roughly 13% as singletons. Sequenced: whole blood. The source is an adult who was a healthcare worker with PCR-confirmed SARS-CoV-2 infection or an uninfected control (not recorded which).

This clonotype turned up a few times. This chain uses TRBV9 with TRBJ2-1; 9 bases fit TRBD2. V shed 4 bases, J shed 7 bases, and the junction held 9 bases outside the gene matches. The CDR3 totals 15 residues. Germline lookup yields CDR1 SGDLS and CDR2 YYNGEE. The CDR3 region is CASSSGGSGGNEQFF. As DNA, the CDR3 is TGTGCCAGCAGCTCCGGGGGGAGCGGGGGGAATGAGCAGTTCTTC.

Only a few counts were recorded for this clonotype. V is TRBV29-1 and J is TRBJ1-2; D ambiguous. Trimming left V 6 bases short and J 5 bases short, with 10 bases between. CDR3 length: 11 amino acids. The germline V gene encodes CDR1 SQVTM and CDR2 ANQGSEA. CDR3 DNA: TGCAGCGTCCGCCAGACTTATGGCTACACCTTC. Translated, it gives CSVRQTYGYTF.

The V call is TRBV7-2, the J call TRBJ2-2; either TRBD1 or TRBD2 may fit D (5 bases each). Per the germline V gene, CDR1 is SGHTA and CDR2 is FQGNSA. The CDR3 runs to 16 residues. V gave up 5 bases and J gave up 0 bases, with 13 bases separating them. For the CDR3, the DNA is TGTGCCAGCAGCCGGGGCCTACCCGCGAACACCGGGGAGCTGTTTTTT. Its translation is CASSRGLPANTGELFF.

This clonotype was recorded a few times. The V gene is TRBV20-1, the J gene TRBJ1-2; D remains ambiguous. Germline V gene data show CDR1 as DFQATT and CDR2 as SNEGSKA (reference sequence). The CDR3 loop spans 15 amino acids. Between the trimmed V and J ends, which lost 2 bases and 4 bases, there was a span of 17 bases. In nucleotides, the CDR3 is TGCAGTGCTAGACAATGGGATCGGGGAGGCTATGGCTACACCTTC. Translation: CSARQWDRGGYGYTF.

In this sample, this clonotype turned up a few times. V is TRBV28 and J is TRBJ2-1; 9 bases map to TRBD1. The CDR3 contains 15 residues. Germline V gene sequence: CDR1 MDHEN, CDR2 SYDVKM. V lost 7 bases and J lost 6; bases outside the gene matches: 10. Here the CDR3 DNA reads TGTGCCAGCAAGGTCCGGGACAGGGAAGCCAATGAGCAGTTCTTC. Its protein is CASKVRDREANEQFF.

The CDR3 sequence: CASSFGGTPYEQYF. The CDR3 nucleotides read TGTGCCAGCAGTTTCGGGGGGACACCCTACGAGCAGTACTTC. The rearrangement uses TRBV28 and TRBJ2-7; D possibly corresponds to TRBD2 (7 bases). CDR1 is MDHEN, CDR2 SYDVKM, per germline. Trimming removed 3 bases from V and 2 bases from J, with 11 bases in between. CDR3 size: 14 residues.

This clonotype has at least ten counts. V usage is TRBV6-6 and J usage is TRBJ1-2; D is ambiguous. This CDR3 has 13 residues. The germline V gene encodes CDR1 MNHNY and CDR2 SVGAGI (reference sequence). V was shortened by 7 bases and J by 7 bases, with 16 bases between the two germline ends. The CDR3 coding sequence is TGTGCCAGCACAAATCAACCACGCCGTGGCTACACCTTC. Its translation is CASTNQPRRGYTF.

This clonotype was recorded many times. The rearrangement links TRBV11-2 to TRBJ2-3; tentative D call: TRBD2 (6 bases). The CDR3 is made up of 14 amino acids. Trimming took 0 bases from V and 5 from J, leaving 9 bases between them. Germline loops: CDR1 SGHAT, CDR2 FQNNGV. CDR3 loop: CASSLDLGGDTQYF. The DNA for the CDR3 is TGTGCCAGCAGCTTAGATCTGGGGGGAGATACGCAGTATTTT.

In DNA, the CDR3 is TGTGCCAGCACCCCATTAGGCAGACTAGCGGGAGGACAAGAGACCCAGTACTTC. It codes for CASTPLGRLAGGQETQYF. The V and J genes are TRBV6-1 and TRBJ2-5; 13 bases are shared with TRBD2. Unmatched junction bases numbered 13, after V lost 7 bases and J lost 2 bases. The CDR3 has 18 amino acids. Looked up from germline, CDR1 is MNHNS and CDR2 is SASEGT.

This chain uses TRBV15 with TRBJ2-3; TRBD1 matches at 8 bases. Germline V CDR1 and CDR2: LNHNV, YYDKDF (reference sequence). CDR3 length: 17 residues. The ends lost 0 bases at V and 1 base at J; junction bases unmatched: 6. Written as DNA, the CDR3 is TGTGCCACCAGCAGAGACCCTCCGGGACAGGGCACAGATACGCAGTATTTT. Translating gives CATSRDPPGQGTDTQYF.

This clonotype was seen a few times. This rearrangement joins TRBV6-6 to TRBJ2-2, with D possibly matching TRBD2 (6 bases). CDR3 length equals 16 residues. Germline V gives CDR1 MNHNY, CDR2 SVGAGI (reference sequence). V lost 7 bases, J lost 2 bases, and 17 bases lay in between. In nucleotides, the CDR3 is TGTGCCAGCATCCCGGCGGGGCTCCAAAACACCGGGGAGCTGTTTTTT. Protein: CASIPAGLQNTGELFF.

This clonotype showed up many times. The chain links TRBV20-1 to TRBJ2-5; TRBD2 matches at 13 bases. After removal of 5 bases from V and 5 bases from J, the junction contained 8 bases not matched to a gene. This CDR3 is built from 15 residues. The germline CDR1 and CDR2 sequences are DFQATT and SNEGSKA (reference sequence). The CDR3 sequence is CSAPGGTSGMETQYF. CDR3 sequence (DNA): TGCAGTGCTCCTGGCGGGACTAGCGGGATGGAGACCCAGTACTTC.

V gene TRBV12-3 or TRBV12-4 combines with J gene TRBJ1-5; D is perhaps TRBD1 (6 bases). With 4 bases removed from V and 3 bases from J, the gap between germline ends came to 13 bases. This CDR3 is built from 15 residues. The CDR3 coding sequence is TGTGCCAGCAGTTACAAGGGGGTATTCAATCAGCCCCAGCATTTT. Translated, it gives CASSYKGVFNQPQHF.

This clonotype was found a few times. The CDR3 spells CATSESSGSSYNEQFF. In nucleotides, the CDR3 is TGTGCCACCAGTGAAAGTAGCGGGAGCTCCTACAATGAGCAGTTCTTC. The chain carries TRBV24-1 and TRBJ2-1; 9 bases are shared with TRBD2. With V trimmed by 4 bases and J by 0 bases, 3 bases remained unmatched. CDR1 and CDR2 from the germline V gene are KGHDR and SFDVKD. The length of the CDR3 is 16 residues.

This clonotype was detected ten times or more. The V gene is TRBV7-2, the J gene TRBJ2-1; either TRBD1 or TRBD2 may supply D (5 bases each). This CDR3 has 13 residues. Between the trimmed V and J ends, which lost 4 bases and 9 bases, there was a span of 13 bases. Germline V gene lookup returns CDR1 SGHTA and CDR2 FQGNSA. The CDR3 loop reads CASSSSWGTEQFF. For the CDR3, the DNA is TGTGCCAGCAGCTCCTCTTGGGGGACTGAGCAGTTCTTC.

This clonotype occurred a few times. V usage is TRBV7-8 and J usage is TRBJ2-3; the match to TRBD2 covers 8 bases. The germline V gene encodes CDR1 SGHVS and CDR2 FQNEAQ. The CDR3 spans 14 residues. V trimming: 6 bases; J trimming: 2 bases; junction bases outside the gene matches: 4. The CDR3 DNA follows: TGTGCCAGCAGACTAGCGGAGACCACAGATACGCAGTATTTT. This translates into CASRLAETTDTQYF.

CDR3 in amino acids: CASMGQGYTEAFF. CDR3 bases: TGTGCCAGCATGGGTCAGGGATACACTGAAGCTTTCTTT. The chain couples TRBV3-1 to TRBJ1-1; D is perhaps TRBD1 (5 bases). The CDR3 extends over 13 amino acids. Trimming took 7 bases from V and 3 from J, leaving 12 bases between them. Per the germline V gene, CDR1 is LGHDT and CDR2 is YNNKEL (reference sequence).

This clonotype was detected a few times. The chain combines TRBV7-9 with TRBJ1-6; perhaps TRBD1 as D (6 bases). The germline CDR1 and CDR2 sequences are SEHNR and FQNEAQ (reference sequence). V lost 5 bases, J lost 7 bases, and 15 bases lay in between. The CDR3 loop spans 15 amino acids. CDR3 DNA sequence: TGTGCCAGCAGCCTCCCAAGGGGGGCCAATTCACCCCTCCACTTT. Residues: CASSLPRGANSPLHF. Variable domain in full (rest from reference TRBV7-9 and TRBJ1-6): DTGVSQNPRHKITKRGQNVTFRCDPISEHNRLYWYRQTLGQGPEFLTYFQNEAQLEKSRLLSDRFSAERPKGSFSTLEIQRTEQGDSAMYLCASSLPRGANSPLHFGNGTRLTVT.

The sample holds many counts of this clonotype. The chain joins TRBV28 to TRBJ2-4; 7 bases match TRBD2. Germline V gene data show CDR1 as MDHEN and CDR2 as SYDVKM. V shed 6 bases, J shed 4 bases, and the junction held 9 bases outside the gene matches. This CDR3 is built from 15 residues. CDR3 nucleotides: TGTGCCAGCAGGAGTCATGAGCGGGAAAAAAACATTCAGTACTTC. Amino acids: CASRSHEREKNIQYF.

This clonotype showed up just a few times. CDR3 region: CASTPTGSEAFF. In nucleotides, the CDR3 is TGTGCCAGCACCCCGACCGGTTCTGAAGCTTTCTTT. The rearrangement uses TRBV7-9 and TRBJ1-1; no definite D call. Germline V gene sequence: CDR1 SEHNR, CDR2 FQNEAQ (reference sequence). The CDR3 length is 12 residues. The V end lost 7 bases, the J end lost 6 bases, and 12 bases lay between the germline ends.

The chain carries TRBV10-3 and TRBJ2-2; D possibly corresponds to TRBD2 (6 bases). V was clipped by 6 bases and J by 1 base, with 9 bases between them. Germline V CDR1 and CDR2: ENHRY, SYGVKD. The CDR3 contains 14 residues. As DNA, the CDR3 is TGTGCCATCAGGGGGACTCTGAACACCGGGGAGCTGTTTTTT. Its translation is CAIRGTLNTGELFF.

This chain connects TRBV5-1 to TRBJ1-4; D is unresolved. The CDR3 has 16 amino acids. V was trimmed by 4 bases and J by 2 bases, leaving 15 bases between them. Germline values: CDR1 SGHRS, CDR2 YFSETQ. This chain's CDR3 is CASSPGSFATNEKLFF. DNA for the CDR3: TGCGCCAGCAGCCCCGGGAGCTTCGCGACTAATGAAAAACTGTTTTTT.

The chain is built from TRBV28 and TRBJ1-1; 7 bases fit TRBD1. Germline assignment: CDR1 MDHEN and CDR2 SYDVKM. Trimming at V came to 10 bases and at J to 6 bases, leaving 8 bases not matched to a gene. This CDR3 is built from 12 residues. The CDR3 region has the DNA TGTGCCACCTCGCTTCAGGGGGCTGAAGCTTTCTTT. Encoded protein: CATSLQGAEAFF.

The chain employs TRBV29-1 and TRBJ2-4; D may be TRBD1 (5 bases). This CDR3 comprises 15 residues. Germline CDR1 SQVTM, CDR2 ANQGSEA. Trimming left V 1 base short and J 0 bases short, with 10 bases between. CDR3 nucleotides: TGCAGCGTTGAAGGGGGCGGATTAGCCAAAAACATTCAGTACTTC. Translation gives CSVEGGGLAKNIQYF.

CDR3 sequence reads: CASSKERGGSFTDTQYF. DNA for the CDR3: TGTGCCAGCAGCAAAGAGCGGGGGGGCTCTTTTACAGATACGCAGTATTTT. The chain joins TRBV5-5 to TRBJ2-3; 10 positions agree with TRBD2. After removal of 4 bases from V and 3 bases from J, the junction contained 11 bases not matched to a gene. CDR3 length: 17 residues. The germline V gene has CDR1 SGHKS and CDR2 YYEKEE (reference sequence).

The rearrangement links TRBV19 to TRBJ2-1; the D gene is possibly TRBD2 (6 bases). Germline CDR1 LNHDA, CDR2 SQIVND (reference sequence). This CDR3 has 16 amino acids. Trimming stripped 5 bases from V and 3 bases from J, with 17 bases between. The CDR3 nucleotides are TGTGCCAGTAGTGTGGCTAGCGTGAATCTCTACAATGAGCAGTTCTTC. It specifies CASSVASVNLYNEQFF.

This clonotype was detected only a few times. The J gene is TRBJ1-5, the V gene TRBV28, with D unresolved. The CDR3 loop spans 14 amino acids. CDR1 and CDR2 (germline): MDHEN, SYDVKM. Trimming took 7 bases from V and 1 from J, leaving 11 bases between them. CDR3 sequence (DNA): TGTGCCAGCAAAAATGACCGGAGCAATCAGCCCCAGCATTTT. Its protein product is CASKNDRSNQPQHF.